This T cell receptor beta chain was observed in a study of cytomegalovirus exposure and HLA in healthy donors. PCR employed 60 Vbeta and 13 Jbeta primers. Profiled with immunoSEQ multiplex PCR; TCRdb holds only in-frame clones, not every one. Its table lists around 200,000 clones. The CDR3 is 17 amino acids. Germline CDR1 is GTSNPN and CDR2 is SVGIG (reference sequence). V lost 0 bases and J lost 2, with 17 bases in between. Concerning this clone itself: Its antigen is as yet unknown.

General observations from the study: V- and J-gene trimming of TCR beta was linked (in a later analysis) to a missense DCLRE1C variant.

Though probably carrying unrecorded immune exposures, donors were nominally healthy at sampling. Sequenced input: PBMCs. The chain links TRBV30 to TRBJ1-5, with a weak D call TRBD1 (5 bases). This clonotype was obtained from a woman between 18 and 30 years old in good health and CMV-seropositive. The chain's CDR3 is CAWSVGLGRGRNQPQHF. The CDR3 nucleotides are TGTGCCTGGAGTGTGGGGTTAGGGAGGGGACGCAATCAGCCCCAGCATTTT.